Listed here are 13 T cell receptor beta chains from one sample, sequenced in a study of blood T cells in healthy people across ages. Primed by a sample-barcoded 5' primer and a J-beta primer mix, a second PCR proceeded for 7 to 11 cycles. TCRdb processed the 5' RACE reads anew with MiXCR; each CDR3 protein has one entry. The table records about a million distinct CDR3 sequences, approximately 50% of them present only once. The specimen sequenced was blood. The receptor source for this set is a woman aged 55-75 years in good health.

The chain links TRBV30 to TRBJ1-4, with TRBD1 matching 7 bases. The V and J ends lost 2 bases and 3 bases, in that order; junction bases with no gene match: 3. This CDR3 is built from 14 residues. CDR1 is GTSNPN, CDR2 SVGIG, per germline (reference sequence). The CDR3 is CAWSPGTANEKLFF. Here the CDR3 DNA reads TGTGCCTGGAGTCCCGGGACAGCTAATGAAAAACTGTTTTTT.

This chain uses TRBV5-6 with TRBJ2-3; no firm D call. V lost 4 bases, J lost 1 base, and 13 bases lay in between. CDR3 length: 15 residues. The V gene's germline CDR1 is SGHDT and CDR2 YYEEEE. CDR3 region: CASSLVGYGTDTQYF. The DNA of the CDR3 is TGTGCCAGCAGCCTGGTCGGCTACGGCACAGATACGCAGTATTTT.

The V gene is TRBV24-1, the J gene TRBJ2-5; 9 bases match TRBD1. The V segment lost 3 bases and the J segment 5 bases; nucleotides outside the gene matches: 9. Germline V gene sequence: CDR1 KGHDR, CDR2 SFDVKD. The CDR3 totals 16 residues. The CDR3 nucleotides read TGTGCCACCAGTGATCACGGGACAGGGCGAGGGGAGACCCAGTACTTC. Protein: CATSDHGTGRGETQYF.

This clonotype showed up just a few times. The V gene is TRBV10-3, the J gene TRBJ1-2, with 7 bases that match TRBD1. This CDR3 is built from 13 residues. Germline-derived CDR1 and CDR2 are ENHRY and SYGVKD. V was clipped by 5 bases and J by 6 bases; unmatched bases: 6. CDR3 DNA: TGTGCCATCAGTCCCAACAGGGGTAATGGCTACACCTTC. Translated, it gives CAISPNRGNGYTF.

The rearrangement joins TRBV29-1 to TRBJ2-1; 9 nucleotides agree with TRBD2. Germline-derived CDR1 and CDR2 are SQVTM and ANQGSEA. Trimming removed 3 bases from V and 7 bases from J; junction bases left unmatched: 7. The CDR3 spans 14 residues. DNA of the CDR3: TGCAGCGTTGAGACTAGCGGAGGGAGTAATGAGCAGTTCTTC. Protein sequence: CSVETSGGSNEQFF.

The CDR3 bases are TGCAGTGCTAGAGATGAGTTAATACAGTACTTC. As protein: CSARDELIQYF. J is TRBJ2-5 and V is TRBV20-1; D call uncertain. This CDR3 is built from 11 residues. Looked up from germline, CDR1 is DFQATT and CDR2 is SNEGSKA (reference sequence). Trimming took 0 bases from V and 11 from J, leaving 10 bases between them.

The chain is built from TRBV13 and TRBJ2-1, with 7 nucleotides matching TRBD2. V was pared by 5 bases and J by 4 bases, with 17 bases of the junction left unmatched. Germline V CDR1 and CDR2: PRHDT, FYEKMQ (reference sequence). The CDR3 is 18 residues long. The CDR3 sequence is CASSPPTSANRPYNEQFF. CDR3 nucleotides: TGTGCCAGCAGCCCGCCCACTAGCGCAAATCGACCGTACAATGAGCAGTTCTTC.

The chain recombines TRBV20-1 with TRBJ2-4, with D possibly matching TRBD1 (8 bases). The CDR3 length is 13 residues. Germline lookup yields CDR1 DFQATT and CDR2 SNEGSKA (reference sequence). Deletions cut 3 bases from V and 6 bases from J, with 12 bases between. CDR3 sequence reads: CSASYRGGNIQYF. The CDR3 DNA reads TGCAGTGCTAGTTACAGGGGGGGAAACATTCAGTACTTC.

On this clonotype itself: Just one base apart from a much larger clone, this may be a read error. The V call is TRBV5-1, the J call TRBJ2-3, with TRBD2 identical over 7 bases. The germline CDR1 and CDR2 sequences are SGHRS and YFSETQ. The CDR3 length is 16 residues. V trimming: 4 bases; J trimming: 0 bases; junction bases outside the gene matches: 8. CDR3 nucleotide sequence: TGCGCCAGCAGCCAAACGAGCGGGATGAGCACAGATACGCAGTATTTT. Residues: CASSQTSGMSTDTQYF.

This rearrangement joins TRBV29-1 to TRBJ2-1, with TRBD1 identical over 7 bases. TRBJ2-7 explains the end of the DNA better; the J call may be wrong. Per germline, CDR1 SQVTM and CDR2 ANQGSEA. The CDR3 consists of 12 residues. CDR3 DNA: TGCAGCGCAGGACAGGAGTACAATGAGCAGTACTTC. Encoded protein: CSAGQEYNEQYF.

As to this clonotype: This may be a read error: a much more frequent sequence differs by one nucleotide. The DNA for the CDR3 is TGCAACGTTGAAGGTGAGGCGAACTATGGCTACACCTTC. Amino acids: CNVEGEANYGYTF. This chain links TRBV29-1 with TRBJ1-2; D remains ambiguous. The CDR3 sequence is 13 residues long. The germline gives CDR1 SQVTM, CDR2 ANQGSEA. Using reference TRBV29-1 and TRBJ1-2 for the parts outside the CDR3, the full variable domain is SAVISQKPSRDICQRGTSLTIQCQVDSQVTMMFWYRQQPGQSLTLIATANQGSEATYESGFVIDKFPISRPNLTFSTLTVSNMSPEDSSIYLCNVEGEANYGYTFGSGTRLTVV.

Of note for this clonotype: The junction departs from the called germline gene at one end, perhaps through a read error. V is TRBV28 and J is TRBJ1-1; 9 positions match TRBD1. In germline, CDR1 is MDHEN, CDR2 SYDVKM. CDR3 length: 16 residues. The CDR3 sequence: CASSPRDRAWNTEAFF. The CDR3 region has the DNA TGTGCCAGCAGTCCCCGGGACAGGGCTTGGAACACTGAAGCTTTTTTT.

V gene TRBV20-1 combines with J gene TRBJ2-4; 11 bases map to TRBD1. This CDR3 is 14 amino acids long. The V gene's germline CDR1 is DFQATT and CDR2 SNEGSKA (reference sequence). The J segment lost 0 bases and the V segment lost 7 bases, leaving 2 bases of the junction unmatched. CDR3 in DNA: TGCAGTGGGGACAGGGGGTTAGCCAAAAACATTCAGTACTTC. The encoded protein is CSGDRGLAKNIQYF.